The clone carrying this TCR beta chain was seen a handful of times. The antigen remains undetermined. This record comes from a study of glioma-infiltrating T cells. Whole-study context: Glioblastomas were WHO grade IV, sampled at first diagnosis; low-grade were grade II. Study findings and constraints: Signature shared blood CDR3 motifs were enriched in low-divergence and depleted in high-divergence patients.

Using RNA template, CDR3s of TCR alpha and beta were amplified with iRepertoire arm-PCR. A single record per CDR3 protein comes from TCRdb applying MiXCR to the multiplex PCR reads. The sample lists about 410,000 distinct CDR3 sequences, about two fifths occurring once. This receptor was taken from a human donor with low-grade glioma or glioblastoma, undergoing nonglioma brain surgery, or in good health (not recorded which). Sequencing used glioma tissue, nonneoplastic brain tissue, or PBMCs (not recorded which).

CDR3 protein: CASSPGTGKNEQFF. The CDR3 DNA reads as TGTGCCAGCAGTCCCGGGACAGGGAAAAATGAGCAGTTCTTC. V usage is TRBV2 and J usage is TRBJ2-1, with 9 bases fitting TRBD1. CDR1 is SNHLY and CDR2 is FYNNEI in the germline V gene. CDR3 size: 14 residues. V trimming: 5 bases; J trimming: 7 bases; junction bases outside the gene matches: 6.